This TCR beta chain was sequenced for a study of T cell responses to AZD1222 COVID-19 vaccine. Study observations and caveats: Most donors were white British and more were female, and clonal diversity was possibly underestimated.

Comments on this clone: Its antigen is not identified.

The assay was immunoSEQ multiplex PCR, and TCRdb's table has in-frame clones only and misses some. The table has 85,000 to 130,000 clones, 86% seen once. The CDR3 is 14 amino acids. Germline-derived CDR1 and CDR2 are MGHRA and YSYEKL. The germline V and J ends were trimmed by 5 bases and 0 bases, with 8 bases remaining between them. The receptor's source is an adult who received the MenACWY meningococcal vaccine as a control. The material was peripheral blood, obtained 28 days after the second dose of the MenACWY control vaccine. This chain uses TRBV4-1 with TRBJ2-4; no clear D. CDR3 coding DNA: TGCGCCAGCAGCACTCCCGTAGCCAAAAACATTCAGTACTTC. This gives the protein CASSTPVAKNIQYF.